A selection of T cell receptor beta chains follows, all from one sample in a study of blood T cells in healthy people across ages. TCRdb independently ran MiXCR on the 5' RACE reads; one entry per CDR3 protein. The profile shows about 1,800,000 distinct CDR3 sequences, 28% of them singletons. The sample was blood. The receptors originated from a young woman in good health. CDR3s include the opening cysteine and the closing phenylalanine or tryptophan. A D gene is named only where the DNA matches it firmly. Clone size is shown for a subset of rows, as once, few, many or a class of expanded clone.

TRBV12-3/TRBV12-4	TRBJ2-7	-	-	TGTGCCAGCAGACGAGAACGCTTCGAGCAGTACTTC	CASRRERFEQYF
TRBV6-5	TRBJ2-3	-	-	TGTGCCGCCCGCAAGCGGGACACTGATACGCAGTATTTT	CAARKRDTDTQYF
TRBV5-1	TRBJ2-1	many	-	TGCGCCAGCAGCCGAGTCCGGACGGGGACCTACAATGAGCAGTTCTTC	CASSRVRTGTYNEQFF
TRBV12-3/TRBV12-4	TRBJ1-2	many	TRBD1	TGTGCCAGCAGTTCCGGGACAGGGTGGATTCATGGCTACACCTTC	CASSSGTGWIHGYTF
TRBV12-3/TRBV12-4	TRBJ1-2	many	-	TGCGCCAGCAGCTTGGGTAATGGCTACACCTTC	CASSLGNGYTF
TRBV20-1	TRBJ2-7	-	TRBD2	TGCAGTGCCGGGGGTAGCGGGGAGCCCTACGAGCAGTACTTC	CSAGGSGEPYEQYF
TRBV12-3/TRBV12-4	TRBJ2-7	many	-	TGTGCCAGCATGGCGGGGAAAAACTACGAGCAGTACTTC	CASMAGKNYEQYF
TRBV7-9	TRBJ2-5	many	-	TGTGCCAGCAGCTTTGAGGGTCGTGGGACCCAGTACTTC	CASSFEGRGTQYF
TRBV28	TRBJ2-5	many	-	TGTGCCAGCAGTTTTCGCGACAGGCCGGAGACCCAGTACTTC	CASSFRDRPETQYF
TRBV4-3	TRBJ2-1	-	TRBD2	TGCGCCAGCAGCCAAGGAAGCGGGAGATCGGATGAGCAGTTCTTC	CASSQGSGRSDEQFF
TRBV20-1	TRBJ2-3	-	TRBD2	TGCAGTGTTCCACGGGGGGGTGGCACAGATACGCAGTATTTT	CSVPRGGGTDTQYF
TRBV29-1	TRBJ2-5	many	TRBD1	TGCAGCGCTGACCGGGACAGGGGAGAGACCCAGTACTTC	CSADRDRGETQYF
TRBV6-5	TRBJ2-7	-	TRBD2	TGTGCCAGCAGGACCCCCGGGAGGACCCACGAGCAGTACTTC	CASRTPGRTHEQYF
TRBV28	TRBJ2-7	many	-	TGTGCCAGCAATATAGGGAGTCGGGAGCAGTACTTC	CASNIGSREQYF
TRBV7-2	TRBJ2-7	few	-	TGTGCCAGCAGCTTAGCGCTCGGCAGGGGCCTCTCCTACGAGCAGTACTTC	CASSLALGRGLSYEQYF
TRBV10-3	TRBJ2-4	many	TRBD2	TGTGCCATCAGTGAGAATTTGGGGACTAGCGGGACAAAAAACATTCAGTACTTC	CAISENLGTSGTKNIQYF
TRBV6-2/TRBV6-3	TRBJ1-2	-	TRBD1	TGTGCCAGCAGTCGACAGGACAGGGTTCGTGGCTACACCTTC	CASSRQDRVRGYTF
TRBV2	TRBJ2-3	-	-	TGTGCCAGCGGCGAGGATACGCAGTATTTT	CASGEDTQYF
TRBV20-1	TRBJ2-3	-	-	TGCAGTGCTAGAACGCGGGGGCGGTCGTATAGCACAGATACGCAGTATTTT	CSARTRGRSYSTDTQYF
TRBV9	TRBJ1-5	few	-	TGTGCCAGCAGCGTAGGTAGCCCCGGCGGCACAGATACGCAGCATTTT	CASSVGSPGGTDTQHF
TRBV4-1	TRBJ2-7	many	TRBD1	TGCGCCAGCAGCCAAGATCCAGGGGGCGCCTACGAGCAGTACTTC	CASSQDPGGAYEQYF
TRBV18	TRBJ2-7	few	TRBD1	TGTGCCAGCTCACCCCAGACAGGGTTCGACGAGCAGTACTTC	CASSPQTGFDEQYF
TRBV10-3	TRBJ2-7	-	TRBD2	TGTGCCAGCAGCTTCTCCCTAAGCGGGAGGGACGAGCAGTACTTC	CASSFSLSGRDEQYF
TRBV20-1	TRBJ2-7	few	-	TGCAGTGCCGTGGGTTATTCCTCCTACGAGCAGTACTTC	CSAVGYSSYEQYF
TRBV9	TRBJ1-2	-	TRBD1	TGTGCCAGCAGCGAGGGAGGACAGGGGGGAGGCTACACCTTC	CASSEGGQGGGYTF
TRBV10-2	TRBJ2-2	few	TRBD2	TGCGCCAGCGGTCCGACTAGCGGGGTGGCCGGGGAGCTGTTTTTT	CASGPTSGVAGELFF
TRBV29-1	TRBJ2-3	many	TRBD1	TGCAGCGTGGGTACAGGGGGATGGAGTAACACAGATACGCAGTATTTT	CSVGTGGWSNTDTQYF
TRBV12-3/TRBV12-4	TRBJ2-1	-	-	TGTGCCAGCAGTCCAACAGGCGGGGGCCACTACAATGAGCAGTTCTTC	CASSPTGGGHYNEQFF
TRBV4-1	TRBJ2-1	many	-	TGCGCCAGCAGCCAAGACGGTCGGGGCGAGCAGTTCTTC	CASSQDGRGEQFF
TRBV2	TRBJ1-2	-	-	TGTGCCAGCAGACCAGGACAGAATAACTATGGCTACACCTTC	CASRPGQNNYGYTF